The T cell receptor beta chain under discussion was sequenced for a study of technical replicates of blood from a few donors. The data were produced by immunoSEQ multiplex PCR, yet TCRdb's version contains in-frame clones alone and is incomplete. The sample comprises tens of thousands of clones, roughly 90% of which are singletons, and around 4.2% rests with the top ten. J gave up 1 base and V 4 bases, and 3 bases lay outside the gene matches. Germline-derived CDR1 and CDR2 are MNHEY and SVGAGI. CDR3 size: 14 residues. The TCR comes from a human donor in good health. Some clones in this sample may be carry-over from other donors' samples. The chain joins TRBV6-5 to TRBJ1-1; 7 bases map to TRBD1. The sample comprised PBMCs. CDR3: CASSFRGTNTEAFF. Here the CDR3 DNA reads TGTGCCAGCAGTTTCAGGGGGACGAACACTGAAGCTTTCTTT.